Sequencing of this T cell receptor (beta chain) was carried out in a study of blood T cells in healthy people across ages (dated by TCRdb to between 2014 and 2016). Turning to the overall study: In model experiments, template switching captured about one uniquely barcoded TCR beta cDNA molecule for every two T cells. To track age-related changes in TCR beta repertoire diversity, the study relied on deep sequencing normalized with unique cDNA molecular identifiers. Four age groups were formed from the donors: young (average 16 years), middle-aged (around 37), aged (roughly 59) and long-lived (about 75). For two donors (one aged 18 to 30 and one aged 80 or older), the study analyzed two additional independent replicas of 1 million unique cDNA reads from the same blood draw. Overall results and qualifications from the work: Bulk unsorted PBMC profiling prevented conclusive comparison of naive and antigen-experienced compartments. Estimates of total diversity from one million sequenced T cells were regarded as lower bounds and underestimates. Observed TCR beta diversity correlated strongly with the percentage of naive T cells measured by flow cytometry. Donor CMV infection status was unknown, potentially confounding age-related changes in expanded clonotypes. As age increased, observed TCR beta diversity per million T cells dropped in a roughly linear way, and a significant reduction was already evident by age 40. Compared with the aged group, the long-lived group had more naive CD4+ T cells, fewer expanded clones and increased TCR diversity, suggesting age selection.

The 39 donors, aged 6 to 90 years, were systemically healthy Caucasian individuals from Russia. Each donor gave 8 to 10 milliliters of peripheral blood, drawn into EDTA-treated Vacutainer tubes. PBMCs were isolated by Ficoll-Paque density-gradient centrifugation, with at least 7 million obtained per sample. Total RNA was extracted from PBMCs with Trizol reagent, with at least 6 micrograms obtained per sample. The percentages of naive CD45RAhigh/CD27high T cells were determined by flow cytometry on a PBMC aliquot from every donor. As to this clonotype: The antigen it binds to is not known. Base qualities are missing; no much larger clone stands one base away.

The library relied on 5' RACE. Sequencing was carried out with an Illumina HiSeq 2500. The second PCR ran for roughly 7 to 11 cycles and used a J-beta primer mix along with a sample-barcoded 5' primer. A unique molecular identifier was introduced onto each TCR beta cDNA molecule by a template-switch 5' adaptor carrying 12 random nucleotides. Each sample yielded at least 2.5 million CDR3-containing paired-end reads. First-strand cDNA was synthesized from all RNA with the Mint cDNA synthesis kit, primed by a TRBC-specific oligonucleotide. Following uracil-DNA glycosylase treatment, a first 18-cycle PCR with universal primers M1SS and BC2_uni_R was performed on all cDNA. Processing in the source paper ran as follows. Each sample was normalized by randomly selecting 1 million high-quality reads, each carrying a distinct molecular identifier. Instead of being binned into consensus sequences, reads that shared molecular identifiers were thrown out. MiTCR, run with a Q25 quality threshold and the strictest error-elimination algorithm, handled CDR3 identification, clonotype clustering and error correction. A nonparametric unseen species model with Euler transformation was used to estimate lower-bound total TCR beta diversity. TCRdb reprocessed the public reads (quality trimming at Q25 with fastp, clone calling with MiXCR) and kept in-frame beta chains. Each entry is one CDR3 protein sequence, shown with its most common DNA and genes. What appears here as the V and J calls and clone size reflects TCRdb's work, not the paper's. The sample records more than 900,000 distinct CDR3 sequences, under 30% of which are singletons. The biggest ten clones account for less than 0.85% of the sample.

These same records also appear under a second study, on T cells of mothers and their children. The second paper further reports: Donors were nine systemically healthy Caucasian individuals: three mothers and their six children. cDNA synthesis used all of the extracted RNA, with approximately 1.4 ug of RNA in each 15 ul reaction. In the second PCR, the M1S primer added sample barcodes and 2-4 random nucleotides. Each mother yielded over 8.5 million TCR beta CDR3 reads and each child 2.5 million to 3 million reads. Thymic selection similarly shapes TCR recombination output in related and unrelated pairs, with minor effect from inherited differences. Related mother-child pairs always showed normalized repertoire overlap that was slightly higher than in unrelated mother-child pairs, though the difference was never significant. No persistent microchimeric T cell clones were detected, at a sensitivity of 80 to 100 clones per million clonotypes. To look for features that set related mother-child pairs apart from unrelated individuals, the researchers ran deep NGS to compare the TCR beta repertoires of mothers and children. The mean age was roughly 36 +/- 4 years for the mothers and about 10 +/- 4 years for the children. After adapter ligation was performed with NEBNext reagents, the libraries were sequenced on an Illumina HiSeq 2000 with 100+100 nt paired-end reads. To prevent cross-contamination, the mother and child libraries were prepared a month apart and were sequenced in separate runs. Between about 500,000 and 2,100,000 distinct TCR beta clonotypes were identified per donor. Naive TCR beta clonotypes were estimated from low-frequency clonotypes matched to each donor's FACS-determined naive share, without sorting.

The sequence was obtained from a girl aged 2 to 9 in good health. Sequenced input: blood.

CDR3 sequence: CASRVGPNEKLFF. The base sequence is TGTGCCAGCAGGGTGGGGCCTAATGAAAAACTGTTTTTT. The sequence is built from TRBV7-9 and TRBJ1-4; TRBD1 is perhaps the D gene, given 5 matching bases. CDR1 and CDR2 were assigned from the germline V gene (reference sequence) as SEHNR and FQNEAQ. Between the V and J ends, shortened by 6 bases and 3 bases respectively, the junction contains 8 bases. The CDR3, cysteine through phenylalanine, is 13 amino acids long. The read is trimmed to its CDR3 DNA, 39 bases read in frame from base 1.